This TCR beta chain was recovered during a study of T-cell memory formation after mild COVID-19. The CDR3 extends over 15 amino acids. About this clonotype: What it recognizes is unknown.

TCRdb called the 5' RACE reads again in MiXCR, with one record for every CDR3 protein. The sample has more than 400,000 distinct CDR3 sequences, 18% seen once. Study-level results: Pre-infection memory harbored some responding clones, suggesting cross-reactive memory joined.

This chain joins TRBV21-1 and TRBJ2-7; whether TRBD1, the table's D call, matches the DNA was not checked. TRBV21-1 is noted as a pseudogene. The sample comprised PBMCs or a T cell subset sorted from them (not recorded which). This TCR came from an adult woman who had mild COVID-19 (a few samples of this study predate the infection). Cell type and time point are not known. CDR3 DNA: TGTGCCAGCAGCACCCCGGGGGGGACCTCCTACGAGCAGTACTTC. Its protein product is CASSTPGGTSYEQYF.